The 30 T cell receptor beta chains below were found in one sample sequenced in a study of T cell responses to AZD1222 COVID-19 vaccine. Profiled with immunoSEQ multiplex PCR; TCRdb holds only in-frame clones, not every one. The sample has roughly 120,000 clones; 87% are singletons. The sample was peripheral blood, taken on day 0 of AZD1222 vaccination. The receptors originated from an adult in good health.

The CDR3: CASSRSSRTYNEQFF. Here the CDR3 DNA reads TGTGCCAGCAGTAGGTCAAGCCGTACCTACAATGAGCAGTTCTTC. The genes are TRBV27 and TRBJ2-1, with D unresolved. Germline V gives CDR1 MNHEY, CDR2 SMNVEV (reference sequence). Trimming took 5 bases from V and 2 from J, leaving 13 bases between them. The CDR3 consists of 15 residues.

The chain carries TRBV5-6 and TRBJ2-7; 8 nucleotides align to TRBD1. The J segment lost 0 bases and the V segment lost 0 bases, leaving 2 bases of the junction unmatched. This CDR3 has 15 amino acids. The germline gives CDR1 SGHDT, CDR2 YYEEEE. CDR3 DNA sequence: TGTGCCAGCAGCTTGGGGGGACAGGTCTCCTACGAGCAGTACTTC. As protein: CASSLGGQVSYEQYF.

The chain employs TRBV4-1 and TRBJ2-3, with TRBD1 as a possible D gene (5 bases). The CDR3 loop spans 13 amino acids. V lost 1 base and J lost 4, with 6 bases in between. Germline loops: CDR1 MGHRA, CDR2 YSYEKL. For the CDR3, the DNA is TGCGCCAGCAGCCAAGTCAGGGCAGATACGCAGTATTTT. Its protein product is CASSQVRADTQYF.

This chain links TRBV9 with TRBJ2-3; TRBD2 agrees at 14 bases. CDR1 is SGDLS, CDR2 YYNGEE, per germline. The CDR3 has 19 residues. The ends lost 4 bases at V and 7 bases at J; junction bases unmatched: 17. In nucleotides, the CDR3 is TGTGCCAGCAGCCCTGGGACTAGCGGGGGTAGACCTGGCACCCATACGCAGTATTTT. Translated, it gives CASSPGTSGGRPGTHTQYF.

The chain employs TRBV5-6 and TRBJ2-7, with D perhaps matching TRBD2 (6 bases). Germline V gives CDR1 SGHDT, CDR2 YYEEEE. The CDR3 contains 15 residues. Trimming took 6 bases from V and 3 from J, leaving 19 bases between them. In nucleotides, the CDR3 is TGTGCCAGCAACCTGCTTGGGACTTCAAACTACGAGCAGTACTTC. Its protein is CASNLLGTSNYEQYF.

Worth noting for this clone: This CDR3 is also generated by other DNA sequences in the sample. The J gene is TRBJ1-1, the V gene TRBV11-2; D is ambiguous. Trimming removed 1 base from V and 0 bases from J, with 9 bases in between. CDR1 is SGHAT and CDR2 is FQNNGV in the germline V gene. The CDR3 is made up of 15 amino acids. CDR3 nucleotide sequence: TGTGCCAGCAGCTTAGGGCCCGGCATGAACACTGAAGCTTTCTTT. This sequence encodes CASSLGPGMNTEAFF.

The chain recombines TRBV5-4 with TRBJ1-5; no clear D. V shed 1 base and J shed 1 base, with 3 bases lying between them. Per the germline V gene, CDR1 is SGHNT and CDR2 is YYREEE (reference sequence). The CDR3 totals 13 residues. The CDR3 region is CASSLNSNQPQHF. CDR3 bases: TGTGCCAGCAGCTTGAACAGCAATCAGCCCCAGCATTTT.

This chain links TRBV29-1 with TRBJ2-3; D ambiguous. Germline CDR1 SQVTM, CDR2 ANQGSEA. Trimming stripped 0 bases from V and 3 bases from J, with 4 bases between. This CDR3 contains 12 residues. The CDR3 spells CSVEDGTDTQYF. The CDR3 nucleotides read TGCAGCGTTGAAGATGGAACAGATACGCAGTATTTT.

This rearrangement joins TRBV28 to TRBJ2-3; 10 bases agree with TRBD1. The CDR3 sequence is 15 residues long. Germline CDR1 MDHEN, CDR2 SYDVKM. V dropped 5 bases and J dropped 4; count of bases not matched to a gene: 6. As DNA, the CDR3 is TGTGCCAGCAGTGAGACAGGGGGCGCCCCAGATACGCAGTATTTT. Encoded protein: CASSETGGAPDTQYF.

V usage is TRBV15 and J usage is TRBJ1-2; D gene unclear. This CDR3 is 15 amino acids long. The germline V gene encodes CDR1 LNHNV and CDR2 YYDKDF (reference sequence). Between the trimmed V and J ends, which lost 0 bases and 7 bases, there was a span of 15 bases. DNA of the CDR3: TGTGCCACCAGCAGAGATGGTACAGTAACCTTTGGCTACACCTTC. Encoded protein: CATSRDGTVTFGYTF.

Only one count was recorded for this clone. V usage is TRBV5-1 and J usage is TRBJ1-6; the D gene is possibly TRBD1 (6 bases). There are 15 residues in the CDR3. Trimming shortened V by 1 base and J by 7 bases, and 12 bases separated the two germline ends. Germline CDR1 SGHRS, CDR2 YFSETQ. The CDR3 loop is CASSLSPDRNSPLHF. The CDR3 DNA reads TGCGCCAGCAGCTTGTCCCCGGACAGAAATTCACCCCTCCACTTT.

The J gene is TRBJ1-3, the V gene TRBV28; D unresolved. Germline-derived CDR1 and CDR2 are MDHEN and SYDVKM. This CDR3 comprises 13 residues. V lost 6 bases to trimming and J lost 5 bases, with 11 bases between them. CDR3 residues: CASSIIERNTIYF. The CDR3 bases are TGTGCCAGCAGCATAATAGAGAGAAACACCATATATTTT. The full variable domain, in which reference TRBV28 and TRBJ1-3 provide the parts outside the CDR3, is DVKVTQSSRYLVKRTGEKVFLECVQDMDHENMFWYRQDPGLGLRLIYFSYDVKMKEKGDIPEGYSVSREKKERFSLILESASTNQTSMYLCASSIIERNTIYFGEGSWLTVV.

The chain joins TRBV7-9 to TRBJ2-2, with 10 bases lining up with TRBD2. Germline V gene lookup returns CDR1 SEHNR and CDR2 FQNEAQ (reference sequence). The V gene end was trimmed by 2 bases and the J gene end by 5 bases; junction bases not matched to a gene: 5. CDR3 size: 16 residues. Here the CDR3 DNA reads TGTGCCAGCAGCTTACCTAGCGGGAGAGGAACCGGGGAGCTGTTTTTT. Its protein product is CASSLPSGRGTGELFF.

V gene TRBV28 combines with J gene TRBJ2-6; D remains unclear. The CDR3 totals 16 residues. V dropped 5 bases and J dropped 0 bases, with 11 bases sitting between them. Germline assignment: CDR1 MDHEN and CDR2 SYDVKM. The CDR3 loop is CASSRIDNSGANVLTF. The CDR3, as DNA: TGTGCCAGCAGTAGGATCGACAACTCTGGGGCCAACGTCCTGACTTTC. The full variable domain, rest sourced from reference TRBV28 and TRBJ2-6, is DVKVTQSSRYLVKRTGEKVFLECVQDMDHENMFWYRQDPGLGLRLIYFSYDVKMKEKGDIPEGYSVSREKKERFSLILESASTNQTSMYLCASSRIDNSGANVLTFGAGSRLTVL.

The CDR3 DNA reads as TGCGCCAGCAGCTGGGGGACAGGGATGGGCTATGGCTACACCTTC. Residues: CASSWGTGMGYGYTF. The chain couples TRBV5-1 to TRBJ1-2, with 9 bases lining up with TRBD1. CDR1 and CDR2 from the germline V gene are SGHRS and YFSETQ. This CDR3 has 15 residues. Losses at the gene ends were 3 bases for V and 4 bases for J; bases not matched to a gene: 7.

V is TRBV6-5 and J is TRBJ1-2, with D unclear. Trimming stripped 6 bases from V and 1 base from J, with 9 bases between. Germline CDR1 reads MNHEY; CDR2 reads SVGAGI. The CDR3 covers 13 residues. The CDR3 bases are TGTGCCAGCAGCACCACGGTTAACTATGGCTACACCTTC. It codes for CASSTTVNYGYTF.

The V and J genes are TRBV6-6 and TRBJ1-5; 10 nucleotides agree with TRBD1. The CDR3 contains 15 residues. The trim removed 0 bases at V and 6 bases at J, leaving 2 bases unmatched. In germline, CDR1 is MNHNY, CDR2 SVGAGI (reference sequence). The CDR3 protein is CASSYSGTGVQPQHF. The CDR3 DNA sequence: TGTGCCAGCAGTTACTCCGGGACAGGGGTTCAGCCCCAGCATTTT.

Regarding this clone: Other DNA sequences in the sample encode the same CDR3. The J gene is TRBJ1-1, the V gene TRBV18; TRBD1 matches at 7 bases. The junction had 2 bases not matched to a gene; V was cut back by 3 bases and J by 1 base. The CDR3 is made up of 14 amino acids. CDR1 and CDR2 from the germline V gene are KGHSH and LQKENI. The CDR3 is CASSPGTENTEAFF. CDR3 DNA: TGTGCCAGCTCACCCGGGACAGAGAACACTGAAGCTTTCTTT.

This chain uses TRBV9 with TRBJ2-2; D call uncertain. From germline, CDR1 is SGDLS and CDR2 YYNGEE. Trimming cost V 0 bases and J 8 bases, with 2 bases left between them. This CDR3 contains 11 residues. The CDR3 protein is CASSVEGELFF. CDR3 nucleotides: TGTGCCAGCAGCGTAGAAGGGGAGCTGTTTTTT. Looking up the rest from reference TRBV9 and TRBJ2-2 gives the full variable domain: DSGVTQTPKHLITATGQRVTLRCSPRSGDLSVYWYQQSLDQGLQFLIQYYNGEERAKGNILERFSAQQFPDLHSELNLSSLELGDSALYFCASSVEGELFFGEGSRLTVL.

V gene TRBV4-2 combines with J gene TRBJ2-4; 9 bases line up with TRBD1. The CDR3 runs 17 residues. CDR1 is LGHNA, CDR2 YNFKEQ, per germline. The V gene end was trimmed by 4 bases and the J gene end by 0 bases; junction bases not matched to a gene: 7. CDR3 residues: CASSPGQGNLAKNIQYF. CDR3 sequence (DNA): TGTGCCAGCAGCCCTGGACAGGGGAATCTAGCCAAAAACATTCAGTACTTC.

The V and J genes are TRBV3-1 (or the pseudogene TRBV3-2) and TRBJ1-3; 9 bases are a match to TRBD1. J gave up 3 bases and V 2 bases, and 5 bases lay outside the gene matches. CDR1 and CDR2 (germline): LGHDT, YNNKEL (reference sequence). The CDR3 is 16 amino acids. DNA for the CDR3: TGTGCCAGCAGCCAATCCGACAGGGGGATTGGAAACACCATATATTTT. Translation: CASSQSDRGIGNTIYF.

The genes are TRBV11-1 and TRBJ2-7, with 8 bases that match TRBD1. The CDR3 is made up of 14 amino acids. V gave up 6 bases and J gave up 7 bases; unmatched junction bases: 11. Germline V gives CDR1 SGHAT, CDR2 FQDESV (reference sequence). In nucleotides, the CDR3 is TGTGCCAGCAGGACCAACAGGGGGATGCGGGAGCAGTACTTC. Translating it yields CASRTNRGMREQYF.

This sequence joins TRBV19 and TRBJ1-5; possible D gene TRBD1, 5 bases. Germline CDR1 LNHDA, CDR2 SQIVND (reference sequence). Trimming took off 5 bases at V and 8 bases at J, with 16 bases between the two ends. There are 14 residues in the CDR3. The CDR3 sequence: CASSSGAGGEPQHF. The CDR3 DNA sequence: TGTGCCAGTAGTTCTGGGGCAGGCGGGGAGCCCCAGCATTTT. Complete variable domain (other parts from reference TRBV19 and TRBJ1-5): DGGITQSPKYLFRKEGQNVTLSCEQNLNHDAMYWYRQDPGQGLRLIYYSQIVNDFQKGDIAEGYSVSREKKESFPLTVTSAQKNPTAFYLCASSSGAGGEPQHFGDGTRLSIL.

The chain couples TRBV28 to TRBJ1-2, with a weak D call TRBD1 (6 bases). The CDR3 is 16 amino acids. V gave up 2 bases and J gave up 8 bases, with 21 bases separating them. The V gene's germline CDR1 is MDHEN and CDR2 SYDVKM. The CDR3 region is CASSLVVVQGKYGYTF. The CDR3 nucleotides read TGTGCCAGCAGTTTAGTCGTGGTACAGGGAAAGTACGGCTACACCTTC.

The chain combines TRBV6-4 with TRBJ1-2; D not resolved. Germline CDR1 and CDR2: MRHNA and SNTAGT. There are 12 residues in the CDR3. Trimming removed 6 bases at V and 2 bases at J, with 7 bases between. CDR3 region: CASRGPNYGYTF. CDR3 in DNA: TGTGCCAGCAGAGGACCAAACTATGGCTACACCTTC.

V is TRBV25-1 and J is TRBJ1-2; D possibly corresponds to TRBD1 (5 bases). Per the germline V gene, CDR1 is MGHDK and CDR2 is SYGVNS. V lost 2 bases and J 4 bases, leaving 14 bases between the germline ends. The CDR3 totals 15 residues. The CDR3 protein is CASSEATGEIYGYTF. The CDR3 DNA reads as TGTGCCAGCAGTGAAGCTACAGGTGAAATCTATGGCTACACCTTC.

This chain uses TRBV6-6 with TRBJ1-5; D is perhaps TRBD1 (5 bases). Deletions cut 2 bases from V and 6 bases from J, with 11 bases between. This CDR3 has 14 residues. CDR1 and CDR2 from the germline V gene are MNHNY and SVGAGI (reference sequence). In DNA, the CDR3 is TGTGCCAGCAGTTACAGTGGGGCGAGTCAGCCCCAGCATTTT. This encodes CASSYSGASQPQHF.

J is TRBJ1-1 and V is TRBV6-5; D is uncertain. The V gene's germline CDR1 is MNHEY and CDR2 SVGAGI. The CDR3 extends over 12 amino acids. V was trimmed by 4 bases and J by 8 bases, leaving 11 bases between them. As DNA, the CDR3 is TGTGCCAGCAGTTCCCCCGTGAGGGAAGCTTTCTTT. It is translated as CASSSPVREAFF.

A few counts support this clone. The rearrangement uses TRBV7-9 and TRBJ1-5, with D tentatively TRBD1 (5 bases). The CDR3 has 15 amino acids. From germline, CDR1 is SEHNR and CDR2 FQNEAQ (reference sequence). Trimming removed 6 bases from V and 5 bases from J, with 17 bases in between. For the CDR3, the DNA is TGTGCCAGCAGTTCCGGGGGGGGGACCCATCAGCCCCAGCATTTT. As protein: CASSSGGGTHQPQHF.

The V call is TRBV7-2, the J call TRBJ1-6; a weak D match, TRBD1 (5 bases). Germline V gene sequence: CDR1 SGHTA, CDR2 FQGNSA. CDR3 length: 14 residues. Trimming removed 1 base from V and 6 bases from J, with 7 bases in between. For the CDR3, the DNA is TGTGCCAGCAGCTTAGAACAGGTTAATTCACCCCTCCACTTT. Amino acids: CASSLEQVNSPLHF.